This entry features one T cell receptor beta chain sequence. Antigen: not known. This record comes from a study of T cells in narcolepsy. Points from the study as a whole: Some memory CD4+ repertoires had no autoreactive clone sequences. Autoreactive clonotypes reportedly recurred in blood of same and different patients, not controls. Same-patient CSF and blood CD4+ T cell clonotypes included HCRT-specific and TRIB2-specific autoreactive ones.

Repertoires were generated with immunoSEQ multiplex PCR, while TCRdb's copy carries only in-frame clones and drops some. The sample lists tens of thousands of clones, about 91% occurring once. Germline lookup yields CDR1 MNHEY and CDR2 SVGAGI. The CDR3 has 15 residues. V lost 5 bases, J lost 0 bases, and 14 bases lay in between. The TCR was taken from a human donor with narcolepsy. The chain joins TRBV6-5 to TRBJ2-7; D is unclear. Sequences were obtained from CD45RA- memory CD4+ T cells from PBMCs. CDR3 bases: TGTGCCAGCAGTCCCACAGCATTAAGCTCCTACGAGCAGTACTTC. Translating gives CASSPTALSSYEQYF.